The clone carrying this T cell receptor beta chain was counted a single time. The data originate from a study of blood T cell repertoires in COVID-19. Turning to the study itself: There were acute and convalescent COVID-19 samples, and they came from the United States, Italy and Spain. The analysed material was cDNA or gDNA that came from T cells, B-cell-depleted T cells, or PBMCs.

Sequenced by immunoSEQ multiplex PCR; TCRdb stores in-frame clones only, minus some. This table holds around 220,000 clones, 82% found once. Seattle patient enrollment occurred during active infection, with longitudinal follow-up thereafter. The CDR3 length is 16 residues. The germline V and J ends were trimmed by 0 bases and 0 bases, with 9 bases remaining between them. Germline CDR1 and CDR2: MNHNY and SVGAGI (reference sequence). Sequencing was performed on peripheral blood. The chain has TRBV6-6 and TRBJ1-5, with D tentatively TRBD1 (6 bases). This TCR was sampled from a woman aged 80 or older with COVID-19, enrolled during active disease. The chain's CDR3 is CASSYSPGVSNQPQHF. The CDR3 region has the DNA TGTGCCAGCAGTTACTCCCCAGGGGTTAGCAATCAGCCCCAGCATTTT.